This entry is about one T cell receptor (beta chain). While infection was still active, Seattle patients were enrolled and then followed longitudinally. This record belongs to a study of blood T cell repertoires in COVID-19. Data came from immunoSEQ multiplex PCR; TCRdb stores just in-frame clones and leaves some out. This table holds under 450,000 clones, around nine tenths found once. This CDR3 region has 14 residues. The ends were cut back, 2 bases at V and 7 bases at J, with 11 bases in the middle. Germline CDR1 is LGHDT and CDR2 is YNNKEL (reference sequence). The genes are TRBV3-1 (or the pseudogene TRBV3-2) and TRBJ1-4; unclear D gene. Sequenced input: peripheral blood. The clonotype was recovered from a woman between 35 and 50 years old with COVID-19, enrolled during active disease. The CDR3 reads CASSQFARGEKLFF. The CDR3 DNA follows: TGTGCCAGCAGCCAATTTGCTAGAGGTGAAAAACTGTTTTTT.